The 21 T cell receptor beta chains reported below all come from one sample, sequenced in a study of blood T cell repertoires in COVID-19. Sequencing was performed with immunoSEQ multiplex PCR; in TCRdb, only in-frame clones are kept and a portion is missing. This table has about 300,000 clones, about 83% appearing once. Input material: peripheral blood. Source of these receptors: a woman aged 45-65 years with acute or convalescent COVID-19.

V and J are TRBV12-3 or TRBV12-4 and TRBJ2-7; unclear D gene. Trimming left V 4 bases short and J 3 bases short, with 10 bases between. This CDR3 spans 13 amino acids. This CDR3 is CASSYGGDYEQYF. The CDR3, as DNA: TGTGCCAGCAGTTATGGCGGCGACTACGAGCAGTACTTC.

Remarks on this clone: The sample contains more than one DNA sequence encoding this CDR3. The chain recombines TRBV5-1 with TRBJ2-2, with a tentative D call TRBD2 (5 bases). Trimming removed 1 base from V and 7 bases from J, with 11 bases in between. The germline V gene has CDR1 SGHRS and CDR2 YFSETQ. This CDR3 has 14 amino acids. As DNA, the CDR3 is TGCGCCAGCAGCTTGCTCCCGGGGAACGGGGAGCTGTTTTTT. This codes for CASSLLPGNGELFF.

The genes are TRBV19 and TRBJ1-3, with D maybe TRBD1 (5 bases). V lost 4 bases to trimming and J lost 2 bases, with 24 bases between them. Germline V gene sequence: CDR1 LNHDA, CDR2 SQIVND (reference sequence). The CDR3 totals 19 residues. DNA for the CDR3: TGTGCCAGTAGTACACTGATACGACGCAGGGAACATGCTGGAAACACCATATATTTT. Its protein product is CASSTLIRRREHAGNTIYF.

The chain has TRBV11-2 and TRBJ2-6, with D perhaps TRBD1 (6 bases). The V end was cut by 1 base, the J end by 0 bases, with 13 bases between. The CDR3 has 18 residues. Germline CDR1 and CDR2: SGHAT and FQNNGV. CDR3 DNA: TGTGCCAGCAGCTTAGGGGGGCCGGCTTCCTCTGGGGCCAACGTCCTGACTTTC. Translating it yields CASSLGGPASSGANVLTF.

This chain joins TRBV30 and TRBJ1-2; TRBD1 matches at 7 bases. J was trimmed by 12 bases and V by 3 bases; bases with no gene match: 19. Per the germline V gene, CDR1 is GTSNPN and CDR2 is SVGIG (reference sequence). The CDR3 runs 15 residues. The CDR3 here is CAWRLSGQEYEKDTF. CDR3 nucleotide sequence: TGTGCCTGGAGGCTTTCAGGACAGGAGTACGAGAAGGACACCTTC.

This chain joins TRBV21-1 and TRBJ1-1; the D call in the table, TRBD1, was not verified against the DNA. TRBV21-1 represents a pseudogene. There are 11 residues in the CDR3. The CDR3 sequence: CASSKRGEAFF. CDR3 nucleotide sequence: TGTGCCAGCAGCAAAAGGGGTGAAGCTTTCTTT.

Written as DNA, the CDR3 is TGTGCCAGCAGCTTAGGCCCCGACAGGGGGCGCCCCGGGGAGCTGTTTTTT. Protein sequence: CASSLGPDRGRPGELFF. The chain joins TRBV7-9 to TRBJ2-2; 10 bases fit TRBD1. The CDR3 length is 17 residues. The J segment lost 6 bases and the V segment lost 1 base, leaving 8 bases of the junction unmatched. CDR1 and CDR2 from the germline V gene are SEHNR and FQNEAQ (reference sequence). The whole variable domain, filled in from reference TRBV7-9 and TRBJ2-2, reads DTGVSQNPRHKITKRGQNVTFRCDPISEHNRLYWYRQTLGQGPEFLTYFQNEAQLEKSRLLSDRFSAERPKGSFSTLEIQRTEQGDSAMYLCASSLGPDRGRPGELFFGEGSRLTVL.

J is TRBJ2-1 and V is TRBV5-1; 7 bases map to TRBD2. Germline lookup yields CDR1 SGHRS and CDR2 YFSETQ. V lost 0 bases, J lost 8 bases, and 5 bases stayed unmatched. There are 14 residues in the CDR3. This chain's CDR3 is CASSLGGSRDEQFF. CDR3 in DNA: TGCGCCAGCAGCTTGGGCGGGAGTAGAGATGAGCAGTTCTTC.

This rearrangement joins TRBV27 to TRBJ1-2; TRBD1 agrees at 9 bases. V was pared by 10 bases and J by 8 bases, with 8 bases of the junction left unmatched. The germline CDR1 and CDR2 sequences are MNHEY and SMNVEV (reference sequence). The CDR3 has 12 amino acids. CDR3 sequence: CAIMDRGGGYTF. The CDR3 nucleotides read TGTGCCATCATGGACAGGGGAGGGGGCTACACCTTC.

This clone was seen once. The CDR3 DNA sequence: TGTGCTAGTTCAGGGGATGCCAACGTCCTGACTTTC. Amino acids: CASSGDANVLTF. The gene calls are TRBV12-5 and TRBJ2-6, with TRBD1 as a possible D gene (6 bases). Trimming pared 8 bases from V and 7 bases from J, leaving 9 bases between. Germline V gene lookup returns CDR1 LGHNT and CDR2 FRNRAP. This CDR3 region has 12 residues.

This sequence joins TRBV9 and TRBJ2-3; D gene unclear. Germline loops: CDR1 SGDLS, CDR2 YYNGEE. CDR3 size: 12 residues. Trimming left V 0 bases short and J 5 bases short, with 4 bases between. For the CDR3, the DNA is TGTGCCAGCAGCGTAGCCCAAGATACGCAGTATTTT. It codes for CASSVAQDTQYF. The full variable domain, rest sourced from reference TRBV9 and TRBJ2-3, is DSGVTQTPKHLITATGQRVTLRCSPRSGDLSVYWYQQSLDQGLQFLIQYYNGEERAKGNILERFSAQQFPDLHSELNLSSLELGDSALYFCASSVAQDTQYFGPGTRLTVL.

The chain recombines TRBV5-4 with TRBJ1-3; the match to TRBD1 covers 9 bases. V lost 6 bases, J lost 7 bases, and 11 bases stayed unmatched. Germline lookup yields CDR1 SGHNT and CDR2 YYREEE (reference sequence). This CDR3 has 15 residues. CDR3 sequence reads: CASTTSTGGGNTIYF. The CDR3 nucleotides read TGTGCCAGCACCACCAGTACAGGGGGCGGTAACACCATATATTTT.

Only one count was recorded for this clone. CDR3 region: CASSFAEISYNEQFF. In DNA form, the CDR3 reads TGTGCCAGCAGCTTCGCGGAAATCTCCTACAATGAGCAGTTCTTC. This chain uses TRBV7-2 with TRBJ2-1; D remains unclear. The germline V and J ends were trimmed by 3 bases and 0 bases, with 9 bases remaining between them. Germline V gene lookup returns CDR1 SGHTA and CDR2 FQGNSA. This CDR3 contains 15 residues.

J is TRBJ1-6 and V is TRBV27; D is undetermined. Looked up from germline, CDR1 is MNHEY and CDR2 is SMNVEV (reference sequence). This CDR3 has 13 amino acids. Trimming cost V 5 bases and J 8 bases, with 10 bases left between them. The CDR3 bases are TGTGCCAGCAGTCCGATGAGGGATTCACCCCTCCACTTT. Translation gives CASSPMRDSPLHF.

The chain is built from TRBV4-3 and TRBJ2-5; D is possibly TRBD1 (5 bases). The germline V gene has CDR1 LGHNA and CDR2 YSLEER. This CDR3 has 14 amino acids. The V and J ends lost 0 bases and 3 bases respectively, with 8 bases between them. DNA for the CDR3: TGCGCCAGCAGCCAAGATTCCAGGGAAGAGACCCAGTACTTC. Translating it yields CASSQDSREETQYF.

The chain is built from TRBV7-2 and TRBJ2-5; 8 bases align to TRBD2. CDR3 size: 13 residues. The ends lost 5 bases at V and 3 bases at J; junction bases unmatched: 2. Germline V CDR1 and CDR2: SGHTA, FQGNSA. The CDR3 sequence: CASSPGLEETQYF. The CDR3 DNA sequence: TGTGCCAGCAGCCCGGGACTAGAAGAGACCCAGTACTTC.

The chain employs TRBV6-5 and TRBJ1-2, with 9 bases fitting TRBD1. This CDR3 is 15 amino acids long. Per germline, CDR1 MNHEY and CDR2 SVGAGI. Trimming at V came to 2 bases and at J to 2 bases, leaving 3 bases not matched to a gene. The DNA for the CDR3 is TGTGCCAGCAGTTACGCGGGGACAGGGAACTATGGCTACACCTTC. This codes for CASSYAGTGNYGYTF.

V is TRBV2 and J is TRBJ2-3, with a tentative D call TRBD2 (5 bases). The V gene lost 0 bases and the J gene lost 0 bases, with 7 bases spanning the gap. Germline V gene data show CDR1 as SNHLY and CDR2 as FYNNEI. There are 15 residues in the CDR3. Here the CDR3 DNA reads TGTGCCAGCAGTGAAGCTAAGCGGAGCACAGATACGCAGTATTTT. Translated, it gives CASSEAKRSTDTQYF.

V usage is TRBV24-1 and J usage is TRBJ2-2; D might be TRBD1 (5 bases). The V gene lost 6 bases and the J gene lost 4 bases, with 8 bases spanning the gap. The V gene's germline CDR1 is KGHDR and CDR2 SFDVKD. CDR3 length: 13 residues. Written as DNA, the CDR3 is TGTGCCACCAGTAGGGGCGCCACCGGGGAGCTGTTTTTT. It specifies CATSRGATGELFF.

The chain joins TRBV27 to TRBJ1-1; TRBD1 might be the D (5 bases). The germline CDR1 and CDR2 sequences are MNHEY and SMNVEV (reference sequence). The CDR3 spans 13 residues. V gave up 5 bases and J gave up 7 bases, with 14 bases separating them. The CDR3 coding sequence is TGTGCCAGCAGTGGCTTTAGACAGATTGAAGCTTTCTTT. This gives the protein CASSGFRQIEAFF.

The J gene is TRBJ2-2, the V gene TRBV27; D perhaps matches TRBD2 (5 bases). In germline, CDR1 is MNHEY, CDR2 SMNVEV (reference sequence). V dropped 3 bases and J dropped 3 bases, with 14 bases sitting between them. The CDR3 totals 16 residues. CDR3: CASSFGGAGHTGELFF. The CDR3, as DNA: TGTGCCAGCAGTTTTGGAGGAGCCGGGCACACCGGGGAGCTGTTTTTT.